The clone carrying this T cell receptor beta chain was picked up one time. This record belongs to a study of blood T cell repertoires in COVID-19. Study processing details: The assay estimated nucleated cells by amplifying reference gene primers. Profiling relied on immunoSEQ multiplex PCR, and the TCRdb table lists in-frame clones only, not all of them. V and J calls and clone size are copied from that table; D and trimming were computed from the DNA. The table records about 360,000 clones, 70% to 90% of them present only once. Cohorts were determined from participant-reported clinical history. CDR3 length equals 12 residues. Trimming at V came to 5 bases and at J to 7 bases, leaving 3 bases not matched to a gene. Germline V CDR1 and CDR2: MNHEY, SVGAGI.

Material: PBMCs or T cells enriched from blood (not recorded which). The sequence derives from a man aged 25 to 40 who had recovered from COVID-19. The J gene is TRBJ1-2, the V gene TRBV6-5, with 8 nucleotides matching TRBD1. The DNA of the CDR3 is TGTGCCAGCAGTCAGGGGGCCTCTGGCTACACCTTC. Translating it yields CASSQGASGYTF.